Each of the 21 T cell receptor beta chains below was sequenced from the same sample in a study of neurological immune-mediated disorders. A single record per CDR3 protein comes from TCRdb applying MiXCR to the 5' RACE reads. The data contain under 90,000 distinct CDR3 sequences, about a tenth of them seen just once; the ten biggest clones take up about 1.8%. Sequenced input: PBMCs. These receptors originate from a man aged 40-49 years in good health.

This clonotype was recorded at least ten times. An end of the junction differs from the germline gene, which may be a read error. The chain couples TRBV7-9 to TRBJ2-1; no clear D. Germline V gene data show CDR1 as SEHNR and CDR2 as FQNEAQ (reference sequence). CDR3 length: 14 amino acids. The CDR3 region has the DNA TGTGCCAGCAGCTCGAATTTGGACCCTCCCTTTTTGATCTTC. Translating gives CASSSNLDPPFLIF.

This clonotype has at least ten counts. The genes are TRBV28 and TRBJ1-1; 8 bases are shared with TRBD1. The CDR3 totals 15 residues. V gave up 8 bases and J gave up 0 bases; unmatched junction bases: 8. CDR1 is MDHEN and CDR2 is SYDVKM in the germline V gene. CDR3 sequence: CASGGQVYMNTEAFF. Here the CDR3 DNA reads TGTGCCAGCGGGGGACAGGTATATATGAACACTGAAGCTTTCTTT.

The table lists this clonotype with a few counts. A much more abundant neighbour one base away suggests this may be a read error. The rearrangement uses TRBV10-3 and TRBJ1-6, with D perhaps TRBD1 (6 bases). Trimming took 6 bases from V and 3 from J, leaving 12 bases between them. CDR3 size: 15 residues. Per germline, CDR1 ENHRY and CDR2 SYGVKD. Here the CDR3 DNA reads TGTGCCATCAGGCCCGGGACATGCTATAATTCACCCCTCCACTTT. Translated: CAIRPGTCYNSPLHF.

Many counts were recorded for this clonotype. The genes are TRBV28 and TRBJ2-3, with TRBD2 identical over 8 bases. The CDR3 runs 17 residues. With V trimmed by 4 bases and J by 2 bases, 11 bases remained unmatched. The germline gives CDR1 MDHEN, CDR2 SYDVKM. CDR3 sequence: CASSSWGGGRTTDTQYF. CDR3 DNA: TGTGCCAGCAGTTCTTGGGGGGGCGGGAGGACCACAGATACGCAGTATTTT.

This clonotype was observed at least ten times. The chain links TRBV12-3 or TRBV12-4 to TRBJ2-5, with D possibly matching TRBD1 (5 bases). V was clipped by 3 bases and J by 2 bases, with 16 bases between them. CDR3 length equals 16 residues. The CDR3: CASSFYSGHLQETQYF. In DNA form, the CDR3 reads TGTGCCAGCAGTTTTTATTCTGGACACTTACAAGAGACCCAGTACTTC.

This clonotype was observed many times. CDR3 sequence: CASGSNRDRGRRGSEAFF. In nucleotides, the CDR3 is TGTGCTAGTGGTTCGAACAGGGACAGGGGACGCAGAGGGTCTGAAGCTTTCTTT. The V and J genes are TRBV12-5 and TRBJ1-1; 10 bases fit TRBD1. The germline V gene encodes CDR1 LGHNT and CDR2 FRNRAP. The length of the CDR3 is 18 residues. Trimming cost V 4 bases and J 6 bases; bases outside gene matches: 17.

This clonotype appeared many times. This chain uses TRBV7-9 with TRBJ2-3, with 9 bases lining up with TRBD2. V trimming: 3 bases; J trimming: 4 bases; junction bases outside the gene matches: 2. This CDR3 comprises 14 residues. The germline V gene has CDR1 SEHNR and CDR2 FQNEAQ (reference sequence). The CDR3 loop is CASSFIAGADTQYF. For the CDR3, the DNA is TGTGCCAGCAGCTTTATAGCGGGAGCAGATACGCAGTATTTT.

This clonotype has just one count. An end of the junction differs from the germline gene, which may be a read error. DNA of the CDR3: TGTGCCAGCAGCCTTACAGGGGGCAGGGAGACCCGGTACTTC. This encodes CASSLTGGRETRYF. V is TRBV3-1 and J is TRBJ2-5, with 9 nucleotides matching TRBD1. Germline V gives CDR1 LGHDT, CDR2 YNNKEL (reference sequence). This CDR3 spans 14 amino acids.

This clonotype was seen at least ten times. The chain has TRBV28 and TRBJ2-7, with 7 bases matching TRBD1. V lost 6 bases to trimming and J lost 4 bases; unmatched junction nucleotides: 12. CDR1 is MDHEN and CDR2 is SYDVKM in the germline V gene. CDR3 length: 15 amino acids. The CDR3 DNA sequence: TGTGCCAGCAGCTCTGCCGGGACAGCCCTATACGAGCAGTACTTC. This gives the protein CASSSAGTALYEQYF.

At least ten counts were recorded for this clonotype. The chain combines TRBV5-1 with TRBJ2-7; TRBD1 matches at 7 bases. The CDR3 sequence is 14 residues long. Germline values: CDR1 SGHRS, CDR2 YFSETQ. Losses at the gene ends were 4 bases for V and 4 bases for J; bases not matched to a gene: 8. CDR3 nucleotides: TGCGCCAGCAGCCCGGGACAGCCTGGTTACGAGCAGTACTTC. It encodes CASSPGQPGYEQYF. Together with reference TRBV5-1 and TRBJ2-7, the CDR3 gives the full variable domain: KAGVTQTPRYLIKTRGQQVTLSCSPISGHRSVSWYQQTPGQGLQFLFEYFSETQRNKGNFPGRFSGRQFSNSRSEMNVSTLELGDSALYLCASSPGQPGYEQYFGPGTRLTVT.

This clonotype has just a few counts. V is TRBV9 and J is TRBJ2-3, with D perhaps matching TRBD2 (6 bases). This CDR3 comprises 12 residues. From germline, CDR1 is SGDLS and CDR2 YYNGEE. V was shortened by 3 bases and J by 9 bases, with 11 bases between the two germline ends. Written as DNA, the CDR3 is TGTGCCAGCAGCGGAGATGGGGGGACGCAGTATTTT. It translates to CASSGDGGTQYF.

This clonotype was observed many times. J is TRBJ1-2 and V is TRBV2; unclear D gene. The CDR3 totals 17 residues. V lost 3 bases, J lost 0 bases, and 17 bases lay in between. Germline CDR1 reads SNHLY; CDR2 reads FYNNEI. The CDR3 protein is CASSDGLMFMANYGYTF. DNA of the CDR3: TGTGCCAGCAGTGATGGACTCATGTTTATGGCTAACTATGGCTACACCTTC.

The chain combines TRBV7-9 with TRBJ2-7, with 11 bases identical to TRBD2. Germline V gene lookup returns CDR1 SEHNR and CDR2 FQNEAQ (reference sequence). The V and J ends lost 4 bases and 2 bases, in that order; junction bases with no gene match: 13. This CDR3 spans 18 amino acids. For the CDR3, the DNA is TGTGCCAGCAGCTCCACAACCACCACTAGCGGGGGTACCTACGAGCAGTACTTC. This gives the protein CASSSTTTTSGGTYEQYF.

This clonotype came up many times. This sequence joins TRBV25-1 and TRBJ2-5; no reliable D call. This CDR3 spans 13 amino acids. Trimming removed 0 bases from V and 3 bases from J, with 5 bases in between. Germline assignment: CDR1 MGHDK and CDR2 SYGVNS. The CDR3 spells CASSEYAEETQYF. The CDR3 DNA follows: TGTGCCAGCAGTGAATACGCAGAAGAGACCCAGTACTTC.

This clonotype was picked up many times. V gene TRBV7-9 combines with J gene TRBJ2-7; no clear D. The CDR3 is 12 amino acids. Per germline, CDR1 SEHNR and CDR2 FQNEAQ (reference sequence). Trimming pared 1 base from V and 5 bases from J, leaving 6 bases between. The CDR3 loop is CASSLGYDEQYF. Written as DNA, the CDR3 is TGTGCCAGCAGCTTAGGGTATGACGAGCAGTACTTC.

Ten or more counts support this clonotype. The V call is TRBV5-1, the J call TRBJ2-1; 11 bases align to TRBD1. In germline, CDR1 is SGHRS, CDR2 YFSETQ. The CDR3 contains 17 residues. V shed 0 bases and J 7 bases; nucleotides not matched to a gene: 9. CDR3 DNA sequence: TGCGCCAGCAGCTTGGGGGTTGGGACAGGGGGAAAGAATGAGCAGTTCTTC. It codes for CASSLGVGTGGKNEQFF. Full variable domain (missing parts from reference TRBV5-1 and TRBJ2-1): KAGVTQTPRYLIKTRGQQVTLSCSPISGHRSVSWYQQTPGQGLQFLFEYFSETQRNKGNFPGRFSGRQFSNSRSEMNVSTLELGDSALYLCASSLGVGTGGKNEQFFGPGTRLTVL.

This clonotype was recorded many times. V gene TRBV29-1 combines with J gene TRBJ2-7; 7 bases are a match to TRBD1. CDR1 SQVTM and CDR2 ANQGSEA come from the germline V gene. The CDR3 sequence is 12 residues long. Trimming at V came to 7 bases and at J to 7 bases, leaving 10 bases not matched to a gene. The CDR3, as DNA: TGCAGCGCTCTAGGGGGCCCTTTGGAGCAGTACTTC. It is translated as CSALGGPLEQYF.

A few counts support this clonotype. The chain links TRBV6-4 to TRBJ2-1, with TRBD2 matching over 13 bases. This CDR3 region has 15 residues. From germline, CDR1 is MRHNA and CDR2 SNTAGT. The J segment lost 6 bases and the V segment lost 2 bases, leaving 1 base of the junction unmatched. CDR3 loop: CASSDGTSGVNEQFF. The CDR3 region has the DNA TGTGCCAGCAGTGACGGGACTAGCGGGGTCAATGAGCAGTTCTTC.

This clonotype has at least ten counts. The chain recombines TRBV19 with TRBJ1-5; D remains ambiguous. CDR1 and CDR2 from the germline V gene are LNHDA and SQIVND (reference sequence). Trimming left V 5 bases short and J 11 bases short, with 10 bases between. The CDR3 has 11 amino acids. CDR3: CASSGTAAQHF. CDR3 DNA: TGTGCCAGTAGTGGTACAGCAGCCCAGCATTTT.

This clonotype appeared many times. CDR3 protein: CASSVEGAADTQYF. CDR3 DNA sequence: TGTGCCAGCAGCGTAGAGGGCGCAGCAGATACGCAGTATTTT. The chain has TRBV9 and TRBJ2-3; D gene ambiguous. Germline V lookup: CDR1 SGDLS, CDR2 YYNGEE. This CDR3 has 14 residues. The V end lost 0 bases, the J end lost 4 bases, and 9 bases lay between the germline ends.

V gene TRBV7-2 combines with J gene TRBJ2-3; TRBD2 matches 9 bases. The CDR3 runs to 15 residues. J lost 8 bases, V lost 2 bases, and 8 bases had no gene match. Germline lookup yields CDR1 SGHTA and CDR2 FQGNSA. The chain's CDR3 is CASSLMAGGPGTQYF. The CDR3 bases are TGTGCCAGCAGCTTAATGGCGGGGGGGCCCGGTACGCAGTATTTT.